This T cell receptor beta chain comes out of a study of blood T cell repertoires in COVID-19. This CDR3 is built from 16 residues. Unmatched junction bases numbered 15, after V lost 0 bases and J lost 11 bases. CDR1 is SNHLY and CDR2 is FYNNEI in the germline V gene. Original methodology: Reference gene primer amplification yielded estimated nucleated cell counts. Measured with immunoSEQ multiplex PCR; TCRdb has only the in-frame clones, and not every one. V and J calls and clone size are those listed in that table; D and trimming were worked out from the DNA. The table has 200,000 to 300,000 clones, roughly 79% seen once. Seattle enrolled patients during active infection and tracked them longitudinally.

The chain recombines TRBV2 with TRBJ1-1; 7 bases are a match to TRBD1. What was sequenced was peripheral blood. The clonotype originates from a woman of 80 years or more with COVID-19, enrolled during active disease. CDR3 region: CASSEALGDSKPGAFF. In DNA form, the CDR3 reads TGTGCCAGCAGTGAAGCGCTCGGGGACAGCAAGCCCGGGGCTTTCTTT.